The clone carrying this T cell receptor (beta chain) was counted many times. Its antigen is currently unknown. Via the markers CD45RO/CCR7/CD25/CD127/CD95/CD27, stem cell-like memory, regulatory, central memory and naive CD4+ cells were sorted. This sample is drawn from a study of beta chain features in type 1 diabetes. Overall study findings and caveats: No resolution was reached here on whether HLA type influences TCRB rearrangement. It was among patients, rather than healthy donors, that naive, central memory and Treg TCRB repertoires appeared more similar. Shorter TCRB CDR3s, moderately but significantly so, were found in Type 1 diabetes patients in all four CD4+ subsets.

All of the isolated RNA was reverse transcribed, so expressed TCRB transcripts were sequenced. Here immunoSEQ multiplex PCR was the method, and the copy in TCRdb shows in-frame clones only, minus some. The sample holds fewer than 350,000 clones; 8% are singletons and the top ten take 1%. This clonotype was obtained from a young woman in good health. Specimen: central memory CD4+ T cells from blood.

CDR3 bases: TGTGCCACCAGCAGAAGGGATACGCAGTATTTT. It translates to CATSRRDTQYF. The chain recombines TRBV15 with TRBJ2-3; D ambiguous. Trimming cost V 2 bases and J 6 bases, with 3 bases left between them. The germline CDR1 and CDR2 sequences are LNHNV and YYDKDF (reference sequence). This CDR3 is 11 amino acids long.